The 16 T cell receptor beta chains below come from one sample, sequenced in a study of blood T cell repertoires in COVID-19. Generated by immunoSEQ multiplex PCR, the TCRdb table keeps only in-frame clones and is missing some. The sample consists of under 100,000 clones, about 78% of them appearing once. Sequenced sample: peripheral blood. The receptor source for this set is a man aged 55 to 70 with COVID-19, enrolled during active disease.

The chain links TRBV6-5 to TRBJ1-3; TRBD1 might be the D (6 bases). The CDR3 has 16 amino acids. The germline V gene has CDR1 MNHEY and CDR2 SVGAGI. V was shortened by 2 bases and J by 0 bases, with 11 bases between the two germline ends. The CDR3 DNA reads TGTGCCAGCAGTTACCAACAGACAGGCTCTGGAAACACCATATATTTT. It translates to CASSYQQTGSGNTIYF.

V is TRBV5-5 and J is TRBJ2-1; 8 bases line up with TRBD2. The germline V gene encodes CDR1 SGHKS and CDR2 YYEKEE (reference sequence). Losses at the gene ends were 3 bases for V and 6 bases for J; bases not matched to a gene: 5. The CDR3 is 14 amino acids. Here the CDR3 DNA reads TGTGCCAGCAGCTGGGGGACTAGAGCCAATGAGCAGTTCTTC. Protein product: CASSWGTRANEQFF.

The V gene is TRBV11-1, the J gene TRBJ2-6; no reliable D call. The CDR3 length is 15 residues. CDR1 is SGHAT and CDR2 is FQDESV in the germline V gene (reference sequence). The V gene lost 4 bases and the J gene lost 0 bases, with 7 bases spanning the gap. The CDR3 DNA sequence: TGTGCCAGCAGCTACAAAAGCTCTGGGGCCAACGTCCTGACTTTC. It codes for CASSYKSSGANVLTF.

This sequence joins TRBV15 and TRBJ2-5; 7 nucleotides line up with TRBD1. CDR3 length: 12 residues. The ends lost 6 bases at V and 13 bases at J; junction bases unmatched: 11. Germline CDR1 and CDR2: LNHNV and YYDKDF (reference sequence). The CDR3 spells CATSRESGGMYF. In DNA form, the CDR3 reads TGTGCCACCAGTAGGGAGTCAGGGGGAATGTACTTC.

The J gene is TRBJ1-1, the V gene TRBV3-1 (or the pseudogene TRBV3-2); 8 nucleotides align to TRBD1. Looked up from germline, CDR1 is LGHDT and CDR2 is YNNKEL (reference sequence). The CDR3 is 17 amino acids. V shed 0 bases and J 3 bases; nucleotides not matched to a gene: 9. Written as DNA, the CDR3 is TGTGCCAGCAGCCAAGATTACCCGACAGGGGCGCACACTGAAGCTTTCTTT. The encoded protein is CASSQDYPTGAHTEAFF.

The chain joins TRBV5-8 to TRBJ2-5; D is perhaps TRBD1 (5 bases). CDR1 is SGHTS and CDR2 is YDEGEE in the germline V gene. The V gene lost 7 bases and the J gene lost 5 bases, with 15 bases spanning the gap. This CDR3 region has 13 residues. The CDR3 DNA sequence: TGTGCCAGCCCCTTAAGGGGCAGCGAGACCCAGTACTTC. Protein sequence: CASPLRGSETQYF. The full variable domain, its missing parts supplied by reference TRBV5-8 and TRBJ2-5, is EAGVTQSPTHLIKTRGQQATLRCSPISGHTSVYWYQQALGLGLQFLLWYDEGEERNRGNFPPRFSGRQFPNYSSELNVNALELEDSALYLCASPLRGSETQYFGPGTRLLVL.

The CDR3 is CASRRGRDYEAFF. CDR3 coding DNA: TGTGCCAGCAGGAGGGGTCGGGACTATGAAGCTTTCTTT. This chain connects TRBV6-5 to TRBJ1-1, with D possibly matching TRBD1 (5 bases). The V gene lost 6 bases and the J gene lost 7 bases, with 15 bases spanning the gap. The germline CDR1 and CDR2 sequences are MNHEY and SVGAGI. This CDR3 region has 13 residues.

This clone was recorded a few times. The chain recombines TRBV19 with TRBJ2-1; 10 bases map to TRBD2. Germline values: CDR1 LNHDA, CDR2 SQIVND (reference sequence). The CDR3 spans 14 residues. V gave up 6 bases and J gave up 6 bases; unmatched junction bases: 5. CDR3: CASSPPSGSNEQFF. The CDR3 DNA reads TGTGCCAGTAGCCCCCCTAGCGGGAGCAATGAGCAGTTCTTC.

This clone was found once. The CDR3 here is CATSDSKHMNNEQFF. The CDR3 DNA is TGTGCCACCAGTGATTCAAAACATATGAACAATGAGCAGTTCTTC. The V and J genes are TRBV24-1 and TRBJ2-1; no clear D gene. Germline V lookup: CDR1 KGHDR, CDR2 SFDVKD. Trimming cost V 2 bases and J 5 bases, with 12 bases left between them. This CDR3 comprises 15 residues.

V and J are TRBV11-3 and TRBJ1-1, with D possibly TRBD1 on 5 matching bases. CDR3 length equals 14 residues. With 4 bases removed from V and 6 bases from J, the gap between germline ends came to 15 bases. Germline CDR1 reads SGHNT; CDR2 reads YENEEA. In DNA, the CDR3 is TGTGCCAGCAGCTCCGGGACGGGGACTTCTGAAGCTTTCTTT. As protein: CASSSGTGTSEAFF. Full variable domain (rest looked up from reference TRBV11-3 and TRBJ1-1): EAGVVQSPRYKIIEKKQPVAFWCNPISGHNTLYWYLQNLGQGPELLIRYENEEAVDDSQLPKDRFSAERLKGVDSTLKIQPAELGDSAVYLCASSSGTGTSEAFFGQGTRLTVV.

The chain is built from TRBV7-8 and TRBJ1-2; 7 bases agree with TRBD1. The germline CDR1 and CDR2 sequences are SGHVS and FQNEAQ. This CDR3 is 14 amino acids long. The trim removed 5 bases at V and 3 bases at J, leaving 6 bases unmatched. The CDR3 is CASSLRDSYYGYTF. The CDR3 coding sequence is TGTGCCAGCAGCCTCAGGGACAGCTACTATGGCTACACCTTC.

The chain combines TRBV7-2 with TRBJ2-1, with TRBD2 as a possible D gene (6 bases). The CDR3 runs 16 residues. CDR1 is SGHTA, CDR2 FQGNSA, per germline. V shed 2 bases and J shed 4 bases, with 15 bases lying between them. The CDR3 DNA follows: TGTGCCAGCAGCTTAATGCGGAGGGGTTCTTACAATGAGCAGTTCTTC. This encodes CASSLMRRGSYNEQFF.

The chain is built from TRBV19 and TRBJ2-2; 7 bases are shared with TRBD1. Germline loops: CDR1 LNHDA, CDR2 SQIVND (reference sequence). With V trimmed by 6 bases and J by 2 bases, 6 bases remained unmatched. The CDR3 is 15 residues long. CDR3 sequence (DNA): TGTGCCAGTAGGACGACAGGGCCAAACACCGGGGAGCTGTTTTTT. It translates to CASRTTGPNTGELFF.

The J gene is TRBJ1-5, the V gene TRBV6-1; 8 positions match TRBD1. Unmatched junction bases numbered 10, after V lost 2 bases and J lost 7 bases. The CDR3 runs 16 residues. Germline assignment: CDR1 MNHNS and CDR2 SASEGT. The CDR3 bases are TGTGCCAGCAGTGAATATCGACAGGGGAGCGGGCAGCCCCAGCATTTT. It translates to CASSEYRQGSGQPQHF.

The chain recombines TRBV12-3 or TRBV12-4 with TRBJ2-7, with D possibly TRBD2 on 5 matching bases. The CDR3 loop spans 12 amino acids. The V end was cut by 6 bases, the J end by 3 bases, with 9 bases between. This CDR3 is CASRGLDYEQYF. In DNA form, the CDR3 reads TGTGCCAGCAGAGGACTGGACTACGAGCAGTACTTC.

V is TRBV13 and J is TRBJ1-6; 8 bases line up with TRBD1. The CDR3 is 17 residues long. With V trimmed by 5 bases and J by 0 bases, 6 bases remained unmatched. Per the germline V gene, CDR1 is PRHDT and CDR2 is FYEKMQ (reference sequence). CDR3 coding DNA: TGTGCCAGCAGCCCCGGACAGGGCGGCTCCTATAATTCACCCCTCCACTTT. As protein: CASSPGQGGSYNSPLHF.